These 25 T cell receptor beta chains originate from one sample sequenced in a study of blood T cell repertoires in COVID-19. TCRdb's copy holds only in-frame clones and misses some; the assay was immunoSEQ multiplex PCR. The data contain fewer than 130,000 clones, just over 75% of them singletons. Sequenced material: peripheral blood. The origin of the receptors is an elderly woman with acute or convalescent COVID-19.

V gene TRBV19 combines with J gene TRBJ2-3; no definite D call. The germline gives CDR1 LNHDA, CDR2 SQIVND (reference sequence). The CDR3 consists of 12 residues. Trimming cost V 2 bases and J 10 bases, with 10 bases left between them. CDR3 sequence (DNA): TGTGCCAGTAGTATACCTGGAAGCGCGCAGTATTTT. It codes for CASSIPGSAQYF.

The V gene is TRBV18, the J gene TRBJ1-5; perhaps TRBD1 as D (6 bases). The CDR3 has 14 residues. CDR1 and CDR2 from the germline V gene are KGHSH and LQKENI. Trimming shortened V by 5 bases and J by 3 bases, and 11 bases separated the two germline ends. The CDR3 is CASSIDRFNQPQHF. The CDR3 region has the DNA TGTGCCAGCTCAATTGACAGGTTCAATCAGCCCCAGCATTTT.

V and J are TRBV9 and TRBJ1-6, with 7 bases that match TRBD1. Germline V gene sequence: CDR1 SGDLS, CDR2 YYNGEE. V was clipped by 7 bases and J by 7 bases; unmatched bases: 8. The CDR3 sequence is 14 residues long. CDR3 region: CASQRDRANSPLHF. CDR3 in DNA: TGTGCCAGCCAACGGGACAGAGCCAATTCACCCCTCCACTTT.

V usage is TRBV19 and J usage is TRBJ1-2, with 7 bases that match TRBD1. The V segment lost 11 bases and the J segment 10 bases; nucleotides outside the gene matches: 16. There are 13 residues in the CDR3. Germline V CDR1 and CDR2: LNHDA, SQIVND (reference sequence). CDR3 protein: CACGQNRGSFYTF. CDR3 bases: TGTGCCTGCGGCCAAAACAGGGGTAGTTTCTACACCTTC.

The chain has TRBV24-1 and TRBJ2-3; 11 positions agree with TRBD2. CDR1 and CDR2 (germline): KGHDR, SFDVKD. The CDR3 extends over 18 amino acids. The ends lost 4 bases at V and 2 bases at J; junction bases unmatched: 10. The CDR3 DNA sequence: TGTGCCACCAGTGACGCACGGGGGACTAGCGGTCACACAGATACGCAGTATTTT. Its protein product is CATSDARGTSGHTDTQYF.

This CDR3 is CASSYRDRASRTEAFF. The CDR3 DNA reads as TGCGCCAGCAGCTACCGGGACAGGGCCTCGAGGACTGAAGCTTTCTTT. V and J are TRBV5-1 and TRBJ1-1, with 9 bases fitting TRBD1. CDR1 and CDR2 (germline): SGHRS, YFSETQ. V gave up 3 bases and J gave up 5 bases; unmatched junction bases: 11. The CDR3 consists of 16 residues.

The chain has TRBV4-2 and TRBJ1-2; TRBD1 agrees at 11 bases. V lost 2 bases to trimming and J lost 4 bases; unmatched junction nucleotides: 12. The CDR3 length is 18 residues. CDR1 and CDR2 (germline): LGHNA, YNFKEQ. The CDR3 spells CASSQNGQGAKGGYGYTF. CDR3 coding DNA: TGTGCCAGCAGCCAAAACGGACAGGGGGCGAAGGGAGGCTATGGCTACACCTTC.

This chain connects TRBV7-3 to TRBJ2-2; D gene ambiguous. The CDR3 is made up of 16 amino acids. V lost 2 bases, J lost 0 bases, and 10 bases lay in between. Per the germline V gene, CDR1 is SGHTA and CDR2 is FQGTGA. The CDR3 DNA reads TGTGCCAGCAGCTTATACAGTATCGCGAACACCGGGGAGCTGTTTTTT. This encodes CASSLYSIANTGELFF.

The J gene is TRBJ2-1, the V gene TRBV6-1, with D perhaps matching TRBD2 (5 bases). V lost 2 bases and J 6 bases, leaving 14 bases between the germline ends. Germline assignment: CDR1 MNHNS and CDR2 SASEGT. The length of the CDR3 is 15 residues. The CDR3 region has the DNA TGTGCCAGCAGTGAATCCGCTACTAGGAGCAATGAGCAGTTCTTC. It codes for CASSESATRSNEQFF.

The chain uses TRBV4-3 and TRBJ2-3; 12 bases align to TRBD2. The CDR3 has 18 amino acids. From germline, CDR1 is LGHNA and CDR2 YSLEER. The junction had 4 bases not matched to a gene; V was cut back by 0 bases and J by 0 bases. In nucleotides, the CDR3 is TGCGCCAGCAGCCAAGACCTAGCGGGAGGGTTTAGCACAGATACGCAGTATTTT. It specifies CASSQDLAGGFSTDTQYF.

The chain couples TRBV2 to TRBJ2-1; TRBD1 might be the D (6 bases). The germline V gene has CDR1 SNHLY and CDR2 FYNNEI. The CDR3 has 14 residues. The V and J ends lost 3 bases and 11 bases respectively, with 17 bases between them. CDR3: CASSDYVRGAKQFF. In DNA, the CDR3 is TGTGCCAGCAGTGATTATGTCAGGGGTGCAAAGCAGTTCTTC.

This clone was seen a handful of times. The J gene is TRBJ1-1, the V gene TRBV6-2 or TRBV6-3; TRBD1 matches 8 bases. This CDR3 has 14 amino acids. J was trimmed by 7 bases and V by 3 bases; bases with no gene match: 7. Germline loops: CDR1 MNHEY, CDR2 SVGEGT. The CDR3 region has the DNA TGTGCCAGCAGTTATGGCCAGGGGGCTGGTGAAGCTTTCTTT. This translates into CASSYGQGAGEAFF.

V usage is TRBV25-1 and J usage is TRBJ2-5, with 7 positions matching TRBD1. CDR1 MGHDK and CDR2 SYGVNS come from the germline V gene. Trimming cost V 2 bases and J 3 bases; bases outside gene matches: 3. This CDR3 comprises 14 residues. CDR3 in amino acids: CASSEDREEETQYF. CDR3 nucleotides: TGTGCCAGCAGTGAAGACAGGGAAGAAGAGACCCAGTACTTC.

The chain recombines TRBV11-2 with TRBJ1-1; no reliable D call. In germline, CDR1 is SGHAT, CDR2 FQNNGV. This CDR3 spans 14 amino acids. V lost 1 base and J 5 bases, leaving 11 bases between the germline ends. The CDR3 sequence: CASSLVSLGTEAFF. CDR3 in DNA: TGTGCCAGCAGCTTAGTGTCGCTAGGTACTGAAGCTTTCTTT.

V is TRBV19 and J is TRBJ1-2; 8 nucleotides agree with TRBD1. Germline loops: CDR1 LNHDA, CDR2 SQIVND (reference sequence). The length of the CDR3 is 16 residues. V lost 4 bases, J lost 1 base, and 8 bases stayed unmatched. This CDR3 reads CASSKRQGRNNYGYTF. The CDR3 nucleotides read TGTGCCAGTAGTAAACGACAGGGGCGAAATAACTATGGCTACACCTTC.

V gene TRBV11-3 combines with J gene TRBJ2-2; 8 bases agree with TRBD2. V was pared by 3 bases and J by 4 bases, with 1 base of the junction left unmatched. Germline CDR1 reads SGHNT; CDR2 reads YENEEA. The CDR3 totals 14 residues. The CDR3 DNA follows: TGTGCCAGCAGCTTTAGCGGGGTCACCGGGGAGCTGTTTTTT. It encodes CASSFSGVTGELFF.

The V gene is TRBV10-3, the J gene TRBJ2-1; 8 bases are shared with TRBD1. Trimming at V came to 6 bases and at J to 8 bases, leaving 9 bases not matched to a gene. Germline loops: CDR1 ENHRY, CDR2 SYGVKD. The CDR3 covers 14 residues. CDR3 region: CAIRRTGQGDEQFF. As DNA, the CDR3 is TGTGCCATCAGGAGGACAGGGCAAGGCGATGAGCAGTTCTTC.

The rearrangement links TRBV3-1 (or the pseudogene TRBV3-2) to TRBJ2-1; weak D call: TRBD2 (7 bases). The V gene lost 1 base and the J gene lost 7 bases, with 11 bases spanning the gap. This CDR3 spans 14 amino acids. CDR1 is LGHDT and CDR2 is YNNKEL in the germline V gene (reference sequence). The CDR3 here is CASSQGTRGNEQFF. As DNA, the CDR3 is TGTGCCAGCAGCCAAGGGACTAGGGGGAATGAGCAGTTCTTC.

This chain connects TRBV7-9 to TRBJ1-4; D remains unclear. Germline V CDR1 and CDR2: SEHNR, FQNEAQ (reference sequence). Trimming stripped 2 bases from V and 3 bases from J, with 19 bases between. The CDR3 covers 18 residues. The CDR3, as DNA: TGTGCCAGCAGCTTAACGTCTAGCGGGGTGATCCCTAATGAAAAACTGTTTTTT. Residues: CASSLTSSGVIPNEKLFF.

On this clone: Additional DNA sequences in this sample encode the identical CDR3. This chain connects TRBV19 to TRBJ1-1, with D possibly being TRBD1 (6 bases). Trimming pared 6 bases from V and 0 bases from J, leaving 8 bases between. Germline lookup yields CDR1 LNHDA and CDR2 SQIVND (reference sequence). The CDR3 consists of 13 residues. The CDR3 nucleotides read TGTGCCAGTAGCGGACAGATGAACACTGAAGCTTTCTTT. Translation gives CASSGQMNTEAFF.

CDR3 coding DNA: TGTGCCAGCTCACAGCAGAGGGACGCGGGGAAAGAGACCCAGTACTTC. This encodes CASSQQRDAGKETQYF. This sequence joins TRBV18 and TRBJ2-5, with D maybe TRBD2 (6 bases). The CDR3 sequence is 16 residues long. Deletions cut 4 bases from V and 3 bases from J, with 18 bases between. Germline V gene lookup returns CDR1 KGHSH and CDR2 LQKENI. The full variable domain, rest sourced from reference TRBV18 and TRBJ2-5, is NAGVMQNPRHLVRRRGQEARLRCSPMKGHSHVYWYRQLPEEGLKFMVYLQKENIIDESGMPKERFSAEFPKEGPSILRIQQVVRGDSAAYFCASSQQRDAGKETQYFGPGTRLLVL.

This sequence joins TRBV5-4 and TRBJ2-3, with a tentative D call TRBD2 (5 bases). The CDR3 is made up of 12 amino acids. V was cut by 7 bases and J by 0 bases, with 6 bases left in between. Germline V gives CDR1 SGHNT, CDR2 YYREEE (reference sequence). The CDR3 region has the DNA TGTGCCAGCTGGACTAGCACAGATACGCAGTATTTT. It encodes CASWTSTDTQYF.

This clone turned up a few times. The chain links TRBV6-5 to TRBJ2-1; no definite D call. The CDR3 loop spans 16 amino acids. The germline V gene has CDR1 MNHEY and CDR2 SVGAGI. V gave up 2 bases and J gave up 4 bases, with 15 bases separating them. The CDR3 loop is CASSYRQDHGYNEQFF. The CDR3 DNA follows: TGTGCCAGCAGTTACCGACAAGACCATGGGTACAATGAGCAGTTCTTC.

V is TRBV5-5 and J is TRBJ2-7, with D uncertain. Trimming left V 6 bases short and J 1 base short, with 11 bases between. The CDR3 extends over 13 amino acids. Germline assignment: CDR1 SGHKS and CDR2 YYEKEE (reference sequence). CDR3 coding DNA: TGTGCCAGCACCAAGACTTCTTCCTACGAGCAGTACTTC. The encoded protein is CASTKTSSYEQYF.

The V and J genes are TRBV11-2 and TRBJ2-5, with a possible D match to TRBD1 (5 bases). Germline-derived CDR1 and CDR2 are SGHAT and FQNNGV. The V end was cut by 2 bases, the J end by 7 bases, with 11 bases between. This CDR3 spans 13 amino acids. CDR3 bases: TGTGCCAGCAGCTTAAATGGGGCTGGGACCCAGTACTTC. Its protein is CASSLNGAGTQYF. Drawing the rest from reference TRBV11-2 and TRBJ2-5, the complete variable domain is EAGVAQSPRYKIIEKRQSVAFWCNPISGHATLYWYQQILGQGPKLLIQFQNNGVVDDSQLPKDRFSAERLKGVDSTLKIQPAKLEDSAVYLCASSLNGAGTQYFGPGTRLLVL.